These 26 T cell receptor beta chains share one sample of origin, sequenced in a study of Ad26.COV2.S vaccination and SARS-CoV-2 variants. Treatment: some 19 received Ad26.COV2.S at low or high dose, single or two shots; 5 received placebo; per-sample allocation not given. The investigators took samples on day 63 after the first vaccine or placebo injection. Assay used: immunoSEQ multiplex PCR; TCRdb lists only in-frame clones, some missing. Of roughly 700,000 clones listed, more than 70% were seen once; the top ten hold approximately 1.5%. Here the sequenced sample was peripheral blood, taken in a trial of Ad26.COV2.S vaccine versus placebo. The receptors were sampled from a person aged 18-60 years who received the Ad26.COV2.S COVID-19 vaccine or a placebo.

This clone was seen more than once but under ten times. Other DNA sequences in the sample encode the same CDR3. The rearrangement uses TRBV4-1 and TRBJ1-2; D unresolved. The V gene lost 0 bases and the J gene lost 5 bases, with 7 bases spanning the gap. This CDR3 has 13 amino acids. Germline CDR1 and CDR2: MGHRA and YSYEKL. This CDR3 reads CASSQEDYYGYTF. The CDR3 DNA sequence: TGCGCCAGCAGCCAAGAGGATTATTATGGCTACACCTTC.

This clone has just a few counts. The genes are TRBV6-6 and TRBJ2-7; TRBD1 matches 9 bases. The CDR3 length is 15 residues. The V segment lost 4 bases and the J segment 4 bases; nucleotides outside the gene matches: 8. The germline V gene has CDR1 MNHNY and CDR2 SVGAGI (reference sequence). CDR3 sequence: CASSFPGQGKYEQYF. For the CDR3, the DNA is TGTGCCAGCAGTTTCCCGGGACAGGGCAAATACGAGCAGTACTTC.

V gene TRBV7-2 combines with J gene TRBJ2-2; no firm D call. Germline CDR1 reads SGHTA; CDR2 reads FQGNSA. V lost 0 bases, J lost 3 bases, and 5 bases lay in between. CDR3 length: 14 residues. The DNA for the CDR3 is TGTGCCAGCAGCTTAGCTAGATACACCGGGGAGCTGTTTTTT. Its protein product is CASSLARYTGELFF.

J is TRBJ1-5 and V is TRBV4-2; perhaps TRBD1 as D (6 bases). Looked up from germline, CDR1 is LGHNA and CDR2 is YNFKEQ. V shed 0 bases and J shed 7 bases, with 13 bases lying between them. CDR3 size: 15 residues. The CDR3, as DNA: TGTGCCAGCAGCCAAGATTGGGGGCGCGGGCAGCCCCAGCATTTT. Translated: CASSQDWGRGQPQHF.

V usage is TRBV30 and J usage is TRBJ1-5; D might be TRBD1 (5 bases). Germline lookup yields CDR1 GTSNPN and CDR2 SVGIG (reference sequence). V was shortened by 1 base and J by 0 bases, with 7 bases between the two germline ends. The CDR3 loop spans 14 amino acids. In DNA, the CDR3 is TGTGCCTGGAGTGAGGGGCCTAGCAATCAGCCCCAGCATTTT. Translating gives CAWSEGPSNQPQHF.

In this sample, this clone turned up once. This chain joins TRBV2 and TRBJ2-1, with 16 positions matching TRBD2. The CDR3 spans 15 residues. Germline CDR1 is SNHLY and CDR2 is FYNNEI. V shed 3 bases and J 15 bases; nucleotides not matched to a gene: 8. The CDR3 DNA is TGTGCCAGCAGTGATGAGGGACTAGCGGGGGGGTCCCGGTTCTTC. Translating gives CASSDEGLAGGSRFF.

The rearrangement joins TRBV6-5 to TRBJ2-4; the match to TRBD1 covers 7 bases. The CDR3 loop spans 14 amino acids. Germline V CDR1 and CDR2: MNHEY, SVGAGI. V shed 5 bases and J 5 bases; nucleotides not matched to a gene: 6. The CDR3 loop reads CASSLQGDQNIQYF. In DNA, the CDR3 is TGTGCCAGCAGTCTCCAGGGGGACCAAAACATTCAGTACTTC.

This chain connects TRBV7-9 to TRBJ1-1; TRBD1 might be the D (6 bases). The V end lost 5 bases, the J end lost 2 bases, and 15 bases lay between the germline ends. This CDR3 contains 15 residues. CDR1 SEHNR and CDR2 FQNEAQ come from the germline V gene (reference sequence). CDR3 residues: CASSLGQLENTEAFF. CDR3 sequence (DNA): TGTGCCAGCAGCCTAGGACAGCTAGAAAACACTGAAGCTTTCTTT.

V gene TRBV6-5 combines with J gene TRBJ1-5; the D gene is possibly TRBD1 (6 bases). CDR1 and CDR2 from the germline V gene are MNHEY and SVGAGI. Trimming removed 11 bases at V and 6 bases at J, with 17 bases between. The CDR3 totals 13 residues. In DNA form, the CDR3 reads TGTGCCTCATTCGAGGGGGGGTTTCAGCCCCAGCATTTT. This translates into CASFEGGFQPQHF.

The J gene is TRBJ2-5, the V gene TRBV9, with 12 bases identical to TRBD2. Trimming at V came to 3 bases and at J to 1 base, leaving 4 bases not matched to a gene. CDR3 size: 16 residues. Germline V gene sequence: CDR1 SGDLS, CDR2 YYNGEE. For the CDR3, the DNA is TGTGCCAGCAGCGCCCAACTAGCGGGGGGCCAAGAGACCCAGTACTTC. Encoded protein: CASSAQLAGGQETQYF. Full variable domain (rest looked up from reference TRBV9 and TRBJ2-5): DSGVTQTPKHLITATGQRVTLRCSPRSGDLSVYWYQQSLDQGLQFLIQYYNGEERAKGNILERFSAQQFPDLHSELNLSSLELGDSALYFCASSAQLAGGQETQYFGPGTRLLVL.

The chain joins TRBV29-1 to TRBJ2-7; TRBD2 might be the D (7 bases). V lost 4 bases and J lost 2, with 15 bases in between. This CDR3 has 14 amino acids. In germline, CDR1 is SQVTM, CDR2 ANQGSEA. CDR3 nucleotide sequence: TGCAGCGTTGTTGGGGGGGCCTCTACCTACGAGCAGTACTTC. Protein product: CSVVGGASTYEQYF.

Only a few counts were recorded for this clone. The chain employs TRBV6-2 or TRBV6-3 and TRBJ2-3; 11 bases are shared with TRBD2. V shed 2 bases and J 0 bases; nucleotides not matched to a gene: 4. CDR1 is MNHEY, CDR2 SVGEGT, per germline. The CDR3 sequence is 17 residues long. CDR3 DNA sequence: TGTGCCAGCAGTTACCGGGGACTAGCGGTTAGCACAGATACGCAGTATTTT. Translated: CASSYRGLAVSTDTQYF.

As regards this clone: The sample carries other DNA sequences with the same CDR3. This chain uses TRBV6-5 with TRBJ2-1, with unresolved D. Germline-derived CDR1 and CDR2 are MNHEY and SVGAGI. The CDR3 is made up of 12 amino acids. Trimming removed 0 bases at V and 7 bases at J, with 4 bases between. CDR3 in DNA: TGTGCCAGCAGTTACTCGGGGAATGAGCAGTTCTTC. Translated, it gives CASSYSGNEQFF.

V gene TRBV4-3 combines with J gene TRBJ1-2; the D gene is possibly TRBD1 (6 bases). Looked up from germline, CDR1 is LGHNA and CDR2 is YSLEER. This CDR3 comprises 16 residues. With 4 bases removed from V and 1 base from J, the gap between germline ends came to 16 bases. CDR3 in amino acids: CASSLVTGSYNYGYTF. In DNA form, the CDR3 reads TGCGCCAGCAGCCTCGTAACAGGGAGCTATAACTATGGCTACACCTTC.

Written as DNA, the CDR3 is TGTGCCAGCAGTCTGACAGGGACGAGGAGTCAGCCCCAGCATTTT. It encodes CASSLTGTRSQPQHF. The chain has TRBV6-2 or TRBV6-3 and TRBJ1-5, with 7 positions matching TRBD1. CDR1 and CDR2 (germline): MNHEY, SVGEGT. The ends lost 5 bases at V and 6 bases at J; junction bases unmatched: 10. The CDR3 runs 15 residues.

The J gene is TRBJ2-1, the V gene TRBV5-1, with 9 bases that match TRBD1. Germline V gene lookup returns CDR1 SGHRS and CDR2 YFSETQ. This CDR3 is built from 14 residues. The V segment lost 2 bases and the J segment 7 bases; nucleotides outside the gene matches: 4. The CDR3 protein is CASSFGTGMNEQFF. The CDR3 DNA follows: TGCGCCAGCAGCTTTGGGACAGGGATGAATGAGCAGTTCTTC.

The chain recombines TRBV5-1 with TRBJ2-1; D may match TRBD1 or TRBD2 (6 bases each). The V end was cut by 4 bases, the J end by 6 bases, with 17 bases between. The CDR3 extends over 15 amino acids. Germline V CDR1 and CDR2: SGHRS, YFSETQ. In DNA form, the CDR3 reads TGCGCCAGCAGCCTCCTAGCAGGAGGGGGCAATGAGCAGTTCTTC. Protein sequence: CASSLLAGGGNEQFF.

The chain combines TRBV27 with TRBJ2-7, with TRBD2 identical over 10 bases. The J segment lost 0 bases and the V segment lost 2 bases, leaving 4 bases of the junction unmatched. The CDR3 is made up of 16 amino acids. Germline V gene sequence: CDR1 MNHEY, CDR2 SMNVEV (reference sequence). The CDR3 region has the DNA TGTGCCAGCAGTTTAGGAAGCGGGAGGGACTCCTACGAGCAGTACTTC. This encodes CASSLGSGRDSYEQYF.

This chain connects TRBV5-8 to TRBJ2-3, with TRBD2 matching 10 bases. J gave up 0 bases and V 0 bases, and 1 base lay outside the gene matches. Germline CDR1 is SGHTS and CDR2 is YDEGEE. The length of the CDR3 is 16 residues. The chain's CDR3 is CASSLGLAGSTDTQYF. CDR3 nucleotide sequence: TGTGCCAGCAGCTTGGGACTAGCGGGTAGCACAGATACGCAGTATTTT.

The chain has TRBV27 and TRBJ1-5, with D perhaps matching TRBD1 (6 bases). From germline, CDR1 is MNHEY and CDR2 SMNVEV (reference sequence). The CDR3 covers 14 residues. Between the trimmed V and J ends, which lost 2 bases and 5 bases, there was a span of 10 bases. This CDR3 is CASSLGGADQPQHF. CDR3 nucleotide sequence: TGTGCCAGCAGTTTAGGGGGCGCAGATCAGCCCCAGCATTTT.

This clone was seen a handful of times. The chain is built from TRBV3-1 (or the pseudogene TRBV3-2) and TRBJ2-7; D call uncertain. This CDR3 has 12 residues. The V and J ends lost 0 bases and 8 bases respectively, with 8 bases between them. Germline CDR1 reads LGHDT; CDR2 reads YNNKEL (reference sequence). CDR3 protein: CASSQDRRQQYF. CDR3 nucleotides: TGTGCCAGCAGCCAAGATCGGCGGCAGCAGTACTTC.

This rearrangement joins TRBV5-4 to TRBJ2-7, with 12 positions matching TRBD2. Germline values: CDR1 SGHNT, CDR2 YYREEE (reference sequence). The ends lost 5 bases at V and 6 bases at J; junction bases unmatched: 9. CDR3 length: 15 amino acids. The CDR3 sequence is CASRGASGGATEQYF. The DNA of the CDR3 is TGTGCCAGCAGGGGAGCTAGCGGGGGGGCCACCGAGCAGTACTTC.

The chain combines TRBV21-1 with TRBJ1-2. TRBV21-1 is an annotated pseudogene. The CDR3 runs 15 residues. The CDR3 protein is CASSKWQGRRDGYTF. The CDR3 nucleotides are TGTGCCAGCAGCAAATGGCAAGGGCGTAGGGATGGCTACACCTTC.

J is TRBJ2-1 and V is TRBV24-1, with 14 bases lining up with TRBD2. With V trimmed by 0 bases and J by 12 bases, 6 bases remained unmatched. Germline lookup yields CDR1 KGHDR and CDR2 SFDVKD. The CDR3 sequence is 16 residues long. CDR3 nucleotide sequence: TGTGCCACCAGTGATTTGGAGACTAGCGGGAGGGCCGGGCAGTTCTTC. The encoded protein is CATSDLETSGRAGQFF.

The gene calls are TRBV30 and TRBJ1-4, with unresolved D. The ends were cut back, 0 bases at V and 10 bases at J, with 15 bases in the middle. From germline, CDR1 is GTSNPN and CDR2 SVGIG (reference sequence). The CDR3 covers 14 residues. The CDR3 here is CAWSVKAEGGKLFF. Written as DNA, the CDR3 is TGTGCCTGGAGTGTAAAGGCTGAGGGAGGAAAACTGTTTTTT.

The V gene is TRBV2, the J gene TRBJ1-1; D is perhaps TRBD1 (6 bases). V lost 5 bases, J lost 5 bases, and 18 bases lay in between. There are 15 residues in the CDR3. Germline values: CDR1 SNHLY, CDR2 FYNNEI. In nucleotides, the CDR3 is TGTGCCAGCAGTTCTCGGGGGGGCGGATTGACTGAAGCTTTCTTT. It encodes CASSSRGGGLTEAFF.